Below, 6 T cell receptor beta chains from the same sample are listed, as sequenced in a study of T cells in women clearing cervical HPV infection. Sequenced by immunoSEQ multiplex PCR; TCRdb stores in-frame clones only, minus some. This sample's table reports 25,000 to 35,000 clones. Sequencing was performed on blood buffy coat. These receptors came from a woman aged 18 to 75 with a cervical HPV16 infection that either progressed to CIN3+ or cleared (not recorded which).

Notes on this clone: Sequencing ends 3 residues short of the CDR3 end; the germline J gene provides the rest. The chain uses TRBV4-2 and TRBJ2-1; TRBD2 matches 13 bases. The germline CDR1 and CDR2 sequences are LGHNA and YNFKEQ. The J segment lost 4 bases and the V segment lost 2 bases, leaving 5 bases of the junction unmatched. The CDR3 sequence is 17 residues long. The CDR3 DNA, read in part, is TGTGCCAGCAGCCAAAGACTAGCGGGAGGACAGTACAATGAG. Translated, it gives CASSQRLAGGQYNE. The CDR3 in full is CASSQRLAGGQYNEQFF.

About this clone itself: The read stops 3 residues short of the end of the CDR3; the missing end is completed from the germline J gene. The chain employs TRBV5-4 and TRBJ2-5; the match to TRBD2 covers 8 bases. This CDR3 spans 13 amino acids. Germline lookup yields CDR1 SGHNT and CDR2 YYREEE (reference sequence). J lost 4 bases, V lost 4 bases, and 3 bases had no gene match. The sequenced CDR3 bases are TGTGCCAGCAGCCTGACTAGCGTAGAGACC. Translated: CASSLTSVET. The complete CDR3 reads CASSLTSVETQYF.

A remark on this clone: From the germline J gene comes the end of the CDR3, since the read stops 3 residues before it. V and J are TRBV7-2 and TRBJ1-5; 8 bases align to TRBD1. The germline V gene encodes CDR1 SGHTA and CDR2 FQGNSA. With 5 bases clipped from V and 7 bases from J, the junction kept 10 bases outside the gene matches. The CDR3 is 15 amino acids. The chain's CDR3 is CASSPDRGVGQPQHF. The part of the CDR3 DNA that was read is TGTGCCAGCAGCCCAGACAGGGGAGTGGGACAGCCC.

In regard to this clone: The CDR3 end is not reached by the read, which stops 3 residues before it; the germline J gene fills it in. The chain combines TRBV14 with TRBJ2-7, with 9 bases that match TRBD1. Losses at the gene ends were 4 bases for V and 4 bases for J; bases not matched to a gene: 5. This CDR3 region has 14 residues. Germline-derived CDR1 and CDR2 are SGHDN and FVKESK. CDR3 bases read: TGTGCCAGCAGCCCGGGACAGGGACAATACGAG. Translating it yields CASSPGQGQYE. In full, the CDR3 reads CASSPGQGQYEQYF.

The CDR3 here is CASGGLSGANEKLFF. Partial CDR3 DNA: TGTGCCAGCGGGGGACTGTCCGGAGCGAATGAAAAG. J is TRBJ2-2 and V is TRBV2; a possible D gene is TRBD2 (6 bases). The DNA ends 3 residues before the CDR3 does, and the rest of the CDR3 is filled in from the germline J gene. The CDR3 consists of 15 residues. CDR1 is SNHLY and CDR2 is FYNNEI in the germline V gene. The whole variable domain, remainder taken from reference TRBV2 and TRBJ2-2, is EPEVTQTPSHQVTQMGQEVILRCVPISNHLYFYWYRQILGQKVEFLVSFYNNEISEKSEIFDDQFSVERPDGSNFTLKIRSTKLEDSAMYFCASGGLSGANEKLFFGEGSRLTVL.

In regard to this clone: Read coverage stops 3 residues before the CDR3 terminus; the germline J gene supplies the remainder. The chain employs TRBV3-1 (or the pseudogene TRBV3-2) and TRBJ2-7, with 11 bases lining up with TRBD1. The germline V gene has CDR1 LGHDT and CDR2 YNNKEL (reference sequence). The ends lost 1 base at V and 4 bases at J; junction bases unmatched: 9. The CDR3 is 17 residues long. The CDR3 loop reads CASSQAPPGQGVYEQYF. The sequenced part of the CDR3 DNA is TGTGCCAGCAGCCAAGCGCCCCCGGGACAGGGGGTATACGAG.